Here is one T cell receptor beta chain with its context. What it recognizes is unknown. Peripheral blood came from all dose cohorts at three timepoints. The CDR3 consists of 15 residues. From germline, CDR1 is SGHTA and CDR2 FQGNSA. Trimming removed 4 bases from V and 0 bases from J, with 11 bases in between. This entry belongs to a study of OX40 agonist ivuxolimab in advanced cancers. Study findings and constraints: CD4+ and CD8+ blood T cells expanded clonally by week 6 at 0.1 to 3.0 mg/kg. Those patients achieving a partial response at 0.1-3.0 mg/kg showed among the lowest clonal expansion.

Repertoires were generated with immunoSEQ multiplex PCR, while TCRdb's copy carries only in-frame clones and drops some. The sample lists more than 70,000 clones, roughly 80% occurring once. The sequenced sample was CD4+ or CD8+ T cells sorted from blood, obtained in a trial of the OX40 agonist ivuxolimab. This clonotype was sampled from an adult with an advanced solid tumor such as melanoma, head and neck, liver or kidney cancer. The V call is TRBV7-2, the J call TRBJ2-3; D not resolved. CDR3 in amino acids: CASSSFGTSTDTQYF. In DNA, the CDR3 is TGTGCCAGCAGCTCGTTTGGTACTAGCACAGATACGCAGTATTTT.